This T cell receptor beta chain was captured by sequencing in a study of blood T cell repertoires in COVID-19 (dated by TCRdb to 2018 to 2020). Context from the whole study: Samples from collaborators originated in the United States, Italy and Spain and spanned both the acute and convalescent phases of COVID-19. The samples were drawn from two sources: the first 160 participants of the ongoing ImmuneRACE study, and 1,000 to 1,500 subjects contributed by 6 global collaborators. Deeply sampled blood TCRbeta repertoires from subjects exposed to, actively infected with, or recovered from COVID-19 were included in the dataset. HLA class I and class II types, where available, came from metadata supplied by the sample provider rather than from assay-based typing. The sample metadata nearly always contained a de-identified subject ID, COVID-19 status, age in years and sex. A freely available public database, intended as a resource for researchers studying the immune response to SARS-CoV-2, is where the repertoires were released. The material from the prospective study consisted of cDNA or gDNA derived from T cells, B-cell-depleted T cells, or PBMCs. Beyond this particular receptor, the publication reports: Clinical and demographic metadata were provided uncurated, with the amount varying by source and participant.

TCRbeta CDR3 regions were amplified from genomic DNA using the immunoSEQ Assay, a bias-controlled multiplex PCR. Regarding the original processing steps: Within the assay, amplification of reference gene primers was used to estimate how many nucleated cells each sample contained. To quantify the absolute abundance of each unique TCRbeta CDR3 rearrangement, sequence reads were collapsed and filtered. For each sample, productive Simpson clonality was calculated by taking the square root of Simpson's diversity index across productive rearrangements. Here the immuneACCESS table is served through TCRdb, limited to in-frame sequences with V and J called. Missing clones are a known gap in these copies; in checked studies unresolved V genes cover under half, and the rest lacks a known reason. The DNA was the basis for D and trimming; V, J and clone size are from that table. The sample records 200,000 or so clones, 88% of which are singletons. Around 2.9% of the sample belongs to the ten largest clones.

Remarks on this clone: Its specific antigen is unknown. No qualities accompany the bases; no much larger clone lies one base away.

V is cut by 4 bases and J by 7 bases, and the space between the germline ends is 19 bases. Taken from the germline V gene, the CDR1 and CDR2 loops are MDHEN and SYDVKM. The CDR3 has 15 amino acids, counting the end cysteine and phenylalanine. The sequence is cut down to CDR3 DNA, 45 bases in frame from base 1. Whole blood was collected in K2EDTA tubes by collaborating institutions according to the institutions' own protocols. Collaborator samples were shipped for TCRbeta analysis as frozen whole blood, isolated PBMCs, or DNA extracted from either sample type. Rearrangement joined TRBV28 to TRBJ1-1, with a weak D call of TRBD1 (6 bases match). Sequencing was carried out using peripheral blood. The TCR was taken from a woman aged 55-69 years with acute or convalescent COVID-19. The DNA is as follows: TGTGCCAGCAGTTACCTGCGAGGTGGGGGCAGTGAAGCTTTCTTT. Its product reads: CASSYLRGGGSEAFF. Outside the CDR3, residues come from the reference TRBV28 and TRBJ1-1 proteins, so the full variable domain is: DVKVTQSSRYLVKRTGEKVFLECVQDMDHENMFWYRQDPGLGLRLIYFSYDVKMKEKGDIPEGYSVSREKKERFSLILESASTNQTSMYLCASSYLRGGGSEAFFGQGTRLTVV.